These 19 T cell receptor beta chains originate from one sample sequenced in a study of T-cell reconstitution after alpha-beta-depleted transplantation in children. TCRbeta library construction was performed incorporating unique molecular identifiers. From the PCR reads, TCRdb called clonotypes with MiXCR, one entry per CDR3 protein. The sample yields about 980,000 distinct CDR3 sequences, roughly 29% seen once. Here the sequenced sample was PBMCs, mostly from graft donor cells, taken 360 days after TCRalphabeta/CD19-depleted stem cell transplant. These receptors originate from a boy in the first two years of life who had a stem cell transplant for SCID, so the T cells may come from the graft donor.

The chain joins TRBV7-6 to TRBJ2-2; 7 nucleotides agree with TRBD1. V was pared by 3 bases and J by 2 bases, with 3 bases of the junction left unmatched. The CDR3 has 15 amino acids. From germline, CDR1 is SGHVS and CDR2 FNYEAQ. The CDR3 here is CASSFGQDNTGELFF. The CDR3 nucleotides are TGTGCCAGCAGCTTTGGACAGGATAACACCGGGGAGCTGTTTTTT.

The V gene is TRBV5-5, the J gene TRBJ1-1; D gene uncertain. V dropped 1 base and J dropped 2 bases, with 9 bases sitting between them. The CDR3 loop spans 14 amino acids. Germline CDR1 SGHKS, CDR2 YYEKEE (reference sequence). DNA of the CDR3: TGTGCCAGCAGCTTGCTACAGTTTAACACTGAAGCTTTCTTT. It translates to CASSLLQFNTEAFF.

This chain connects TRBV5-6 to TRBJ2-2; 7 nucleotides align to TRBD1. Trimming cost V 6 bases and J 3 bases; bases outside gene matches: 11. Germline lookup yields CDR1 SGHDT and CDR2 YYEEEE. The CDR3 is 16 amino acids. The CDR3 is CASTGYRGIDTGELFF. In nucleotides, the CDR3 is TGTGCCAGCACGGGCTACAGGGGCATAGACACCGGGGAGCTGTTTTTT.

The J gene is TRBJ2-7, the V gene TRBV4-1, with D unclear. Germline V gene sequence: CDR1 MGHRA, CDR2 YSYEKL. V gave up 0 bases and J gave up 7 bases, with 10 bases separating them. CDR3 length equals 13 residues. CDR3 DNA: TGCGCCAGCAGCCAAGAAGAGTCTTGGGAGCAGTACTTC. Translation: CASSQEESWEQYF.

Points on this clonotype: The junction shows a germline mismatch at one end, possibly a read error. The chain has TRBV6-5 and TRBJ2-5; perhaps TRBD2 as D (6 bases). Germline V gene lookup returns CDR1 MNHEY and CDR2 SVGAGI. CDR3 length: 11 amino acids. CDR3 sequence reads: CASSYKGTAHF. In DNA form, the CDR3 reads TGTGCCAGCAGTTACAAGGGGACTGCGCACTTC.

This clonotype was detected a few times. V and J are TRBV27 and TRBJ2-3; 7 bases line up with TRBD1. The V segment lost 7 bases and the J segment 0 bases; nucleotides outside the gene matches: 7. The CDR3 length is 15 residues. From germline, CDR1 is MNHEY and CDR2 SMNVEV (reference sequence). The CDR3 loop is CASNPGTASTDTQYF. In DNA form, the CDR3 reads TGTGCCAGCAACCCCGGGACAGCTAGCACAGATACGCAGTATTTT.

As to this clonotype: Sequence at one end of the junction differs from germline and may be a read error. J is TRBJ2-7 and V is TRBV5-1, with 9 positions matching TRBD1. This CDR3 region has 15 residues. Germline V gene lookup returns CDR1 SGHRS and CDR2 YFSETQ. This CDR3 is CASRLGQGSSYEQYF. The DNA for the CDR3 is TGCGCCAGCAGATTGGGACAGGGCAGCTCCTACGAGCAGTACTTC.

The rearrangement joins TRBV29-1 to TRBJ1-1, with TRBD1 as a possible D gene (6 bases). The germline V and J ends were trimmed by 6 bases and 2 bases, with 13 bases remaining between them. This CDR3 contains 13 residues. Germline assignment: CDR1 SQVTM and CDR2 ANQGSEA. This CDR3 reads CSVGGQINTEAFF. The CDR3 bases are TGCAGCGTCGGAGGACAGATCAACACTGAAGCTTTCTTT.

The rearrangement links TRBV5-1 to TRBJ2-1; D remains ambiguous. The germline V and J ends were trimmed by 0 bases and 0 bases, with 13 bases remaining between them. Germline CDR1 SGHRS, CDR2 YFSETQ. CDR3 length equals 17 residues. The CDR3 region is CASSLGFRLSSYNEQFF. The CDR3 bases are TGCGCCAGCAGCTTGGGGTTCCGGCTTAGCTCCTACAATGAGCAGTTCTTC.

This chain joins TRBV7-7 and TRBJ2-2, with TRBD2 matching over 12 bases. CDR1 and CDR2 from the germline V gene are SSHAT and FNYEAQ (reference sequence). The CDR3 is 16 residues long. Trimming took 5 bases from V and 5 from J; bases not matched to a gene: 6. The CDR3 spells CASSPLAGGGTGELFF. The CDR3 DNA sequence: TGTGCCAGCAGCCCCCTAGCGGGGGGGGGGACCGGGGAGCTGTTTTTT.

This clonotype was seen at least ten times. The chain links TRBV7-3 to TRBJ2-3, with D unclear. Germline CDR1 reads SGHTA; CDR2 reads FQGTGA. Trimming cost V 4 bases and J 6 bases, with 14 bases left between them. This CDR3 has 14 residues. The CDR3 spells CASSSGPESDTQYF. CDR3 coding DNA: TGTGCCAGCAGCTCGGGCCCCGAGTCGGATACGCAGTATTTT.

The chain combines TRBV20-1 with TRBJ2-5, with a possible D match to TRBD2 (6 bases). V was pared by 5 bases and J by 0 bases, with 16 bases between. This CDR3 spans 15 amino acids. Germline V gene data show CDR1 as DFQATT and CDR2 as SNEGSKA (reference sequence). As DNA, the CDR3 is TGCAGTGCTGGAGTCGGGGGATTGTACCAAGAGACCCAGTACTTC. As protein: CSAGVGGLYQETQYF.

The chain joins TRBV7-9 to TRBJ2-1, with 9 bases lining up with TRBD1. The J segment lost 5 bases and the V segment lost 2 bases, leaving 4 bases of the junction unmatched. The CDR3 is 15 amino acids. Germline CDR1 is SEHNR and CDR2 is FQNEAQ (reference sequence). The CDR3 here is CASSLNRGHHNEQFF. CDR3 nucleotides: TGTGCCAGCAGCTTAAACAGGGGGCACCACAATGAGCAGTTCTTC.

This chain uses TRBV7-3 with TRBJ2-2; TRBD1 aligns across 8 bases. The CDR3 has 14 residues. V trimming: 5 bases; J trimming: 6 bases; junction bases outside the gene matches: 5. Per the germline V gene, CDR1 is SGHTA and CDR2 is FQGTGA. CDR3 sequence (DNA): TGTGCCAGCAGCCCAATGGACAGGGCCGGGGAGCTGTTTTTT. This encodes CASSPMDRAGELFF.

This clonotype showed up just a few times. The chain employs TRBV7-8 and TRBJ2-5; TRBD1 matches 8 bases. Germline trimming cut 3 bases from V and 5 bases from J; bases unmatched to any gene: 14. The CDR3 contains 17 residues. Germline V gene sequence: CDR1 SGHVS, CDR2 FQNEAQ. The CDR3 sequence is CASSLLGGRGRAETQYF. Written as DNA, the CDR3 is TGTGCCAGCAGCTTGCTCGGGGGCAGGGGGCGTGCGGAGACCCAGTACTTC.

This clonotype turned up a few times. J is TRBJ2-2 and V is TRBV12-3 or TRBV12-4; D perhaps matches TRBD1 (6 bases). V lost 7 bases and J lost 1, with 19 bases in between. CDR3 length: 17 amino acids. This CDR3 is CASTTLRGRGNTGELFF. The CDR3 DNA is TGTGCCAGCACCACATTAAGGGGGAGAGGGAACACCGGGGAGCTGTTTTTT.

This chain joins TRBV5-1 and TRBJ2-5, with TRBD2 identical over 13 bases. CDR1 is SGHRS, CDR2 YFSETQ, per germline. The CDR3 runs to 18 residues. Germline trimming cut 4 bases from V and 1 base from J; bases unmatched to any gene: 10. The CDR3 coding sequence is TGCGCCAGCAGCCCGGGACCGACTAGCGGGGGGAGCCAAGAGACCCAGTACTTC. Translating gives CASSPGPTSGGSQETQYF.

This chain joins TRBV5-1 and TRBJ1-2; a possible D gene is TRBD1 (6 bases). The CDR3 has 13 residues. Germline CDR1 reads SGHRS; CDR2 reads YFSETQ. V was clipped by 1 base and J by 8 bases, with 12 bases between them. The CDR3, as DNA: TGCGCCAGCAGCTTGTACAGGGATGGCGGCTACACCTTC. Translated, it gives CASSLYRDGGYTF.

This clonotype was recorded a few times. The chain is built from TRBV5-8 and TRBJ1-5, with D maybe TRBD1 (5 bases). V gave up 10 bases and J gave up 5 bases, with 22 bases separating them. CDR3 length equals 15 residues. CDR1 is SGHTS and CDR2 is YDEGEE in the germline V gene. CDR3 sequence: CASGAVSGHHQPQHF. The CDR3 DNA reads TGTGCCTCCGGGGCCGTGTCGGGTCATCATCAGCCCCAGCATTTT.